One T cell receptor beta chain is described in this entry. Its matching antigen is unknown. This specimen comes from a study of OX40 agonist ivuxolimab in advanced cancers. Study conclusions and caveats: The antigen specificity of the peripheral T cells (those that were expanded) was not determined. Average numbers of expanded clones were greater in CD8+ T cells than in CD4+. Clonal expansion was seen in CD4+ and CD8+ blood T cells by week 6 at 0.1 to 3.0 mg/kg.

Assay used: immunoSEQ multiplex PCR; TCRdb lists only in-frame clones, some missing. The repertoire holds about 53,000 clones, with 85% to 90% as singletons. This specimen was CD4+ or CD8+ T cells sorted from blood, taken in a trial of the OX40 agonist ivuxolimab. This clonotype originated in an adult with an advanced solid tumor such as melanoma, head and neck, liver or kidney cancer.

CDR3 sequence reads: CAWSRLAEYNEQFF. The CDR3 coding sequence is TGTGCCTGGAGTCGACTAGCGGAGTACAATGAGCAGTTCTTC. The gene calls are TRBV30 and TRBJ2-1; 9 nucleotides line up with TRBD2. CDR1 GTSNPN and CDR2 SVGIG come from the germline V gene (reference sequence). Germline trimming cut 2 bases from V and 4 bases from J; bases unmatched to any gene: 3. The CDR3 length is 14 residues.